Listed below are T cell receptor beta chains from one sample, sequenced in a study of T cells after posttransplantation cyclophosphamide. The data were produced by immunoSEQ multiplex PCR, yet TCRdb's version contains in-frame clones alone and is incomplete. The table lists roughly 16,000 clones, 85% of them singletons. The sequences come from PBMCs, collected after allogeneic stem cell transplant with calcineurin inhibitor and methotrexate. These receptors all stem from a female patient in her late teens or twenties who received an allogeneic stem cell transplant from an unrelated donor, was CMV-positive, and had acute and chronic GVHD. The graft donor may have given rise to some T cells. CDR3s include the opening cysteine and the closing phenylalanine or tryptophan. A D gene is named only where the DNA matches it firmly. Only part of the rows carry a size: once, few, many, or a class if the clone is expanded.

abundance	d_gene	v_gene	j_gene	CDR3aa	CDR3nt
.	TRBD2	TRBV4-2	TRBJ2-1	CASSQTSGRDNEQFF	TGTGCCAGCAGCCAAACTAGCGGTAGAGACAATGAGCAGTTCTTC
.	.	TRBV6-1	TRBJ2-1	CASSGGLNEQFF	TGTGCCAGCAGTGGAGGCCTCAATGAGCAGTTCTTC
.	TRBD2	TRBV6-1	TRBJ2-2	CASSETSGSRGELFF	TGTGCCAGCAGTGAGACTAGCGGGAGTCGAGGGGAGCTGTTTTTT
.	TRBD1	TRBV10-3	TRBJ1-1	CAISESSRGTEAFF	TGTGCCATCAGTGAGTCATCCAGGGGGACTGAAGCTTTCTTT
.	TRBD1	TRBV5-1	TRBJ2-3	CASSYHDRGIDTQYF	TGCGCCAGCAGTTACCACGACAGGGGCATAGATACGCAGTATTTT
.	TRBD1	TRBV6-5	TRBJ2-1	CASSYQGAVYNEQFF	TGTGCCAGCAGTTATCAGGGGGCAGTCTACAATGAGCAGTTCTTC
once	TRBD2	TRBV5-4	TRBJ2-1	CASRLAGRNEQFF	TGTGCCAGCAGACTAGCGGGACGGAATGAGCAGTTCTTC
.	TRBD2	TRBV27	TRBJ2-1	CASSLRTSGGYNEQFF	TGTGCCAGCAGTTTACGGACTAGCGGGGGCTACAATGAGCAGTTCTTC
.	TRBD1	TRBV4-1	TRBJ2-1	CASARITRDRYNEQFF	TGCGCCAGCGCAAGAATTACCCGGGACAGATACAATGAGCAGTTCTTC
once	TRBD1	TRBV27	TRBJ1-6	CASRGQGAQNNSPLHF	TGTGCCAGCAGGGGTCAGGGGGCTCAAAATAATTCACCCCTCCACTTT
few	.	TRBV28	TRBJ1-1	CASSLLSGTLEAFF	TGTGCCAGCAGTTTGCTATCCGGGACTCTAGAAGCTTTCTTT
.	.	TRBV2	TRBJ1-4	CASSRSRDIPNEKLFF	TGTGCCAGCAGCAGGTCCCGGGACATACCTAATGAAAAACTGTTTTTT
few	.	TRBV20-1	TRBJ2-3	CSVYTDTQYF	TGCAGTGTTTACACAGATACGCAGTATTTT
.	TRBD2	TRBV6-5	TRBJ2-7	CASGTSWLYEQYF	TGTGCCAGCGGGACTAGCTGGCTTTACGAGCAGTACTTC
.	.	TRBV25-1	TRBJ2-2	CASSSEVNTGELFF	TGTGCCAGCAGTTCCGAGGTGAACACCGGGGAGCTGTTTTTT
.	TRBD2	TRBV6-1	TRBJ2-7	CASSELGGRDTEQYF	TGTGCCAGCAGTGAATTGGGCGGGAGGGACACCGAGCAGTACTTC
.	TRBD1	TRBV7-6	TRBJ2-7	CASSSPGTGDYEQYF	TGTGCCAGCAGCTCCCCCGGGACAGGGGACTACGAGCAGTACTTC
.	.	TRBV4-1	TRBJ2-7	CASSSQTGSYEQYF	TGCGCCAGCAGCTCCCAAACAGGTTCCTACGAGCAGTACTTC
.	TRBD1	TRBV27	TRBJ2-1	CASSPTGTTGGSYNEQFF	TGTGCCAGCAGTCCGACAGGAACTACAGGGGGCTCCTACAATGAGCAGTTCTTC
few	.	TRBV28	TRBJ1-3	CASSSSMRSGNTIYF	TGTGCCAGCAGTTCCTCCATGCGCTCTGGAAACACCATATATTTT
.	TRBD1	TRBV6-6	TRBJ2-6	CASNFGTAGANVLTF	TGTGCCAGCAACTTCGGGACAGCTGGGGCCAACGTCCTGACTTTC
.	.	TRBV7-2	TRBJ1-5	CASSSVRGGGGNQPQHF	TGTGCCAGCAGCTCAGTTCGCGGGGGCGGGGGCAATCAGCCCCAGCATTTT